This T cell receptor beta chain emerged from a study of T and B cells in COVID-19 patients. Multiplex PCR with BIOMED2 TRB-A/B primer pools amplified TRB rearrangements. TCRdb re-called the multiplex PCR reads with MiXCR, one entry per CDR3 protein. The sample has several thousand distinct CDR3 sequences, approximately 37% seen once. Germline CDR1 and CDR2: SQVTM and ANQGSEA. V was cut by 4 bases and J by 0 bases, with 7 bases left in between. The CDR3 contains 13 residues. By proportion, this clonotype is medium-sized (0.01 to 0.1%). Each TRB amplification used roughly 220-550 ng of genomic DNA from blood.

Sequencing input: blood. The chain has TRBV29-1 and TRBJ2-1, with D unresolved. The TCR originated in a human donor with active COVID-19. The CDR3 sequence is CSVVGGSYNEQFF. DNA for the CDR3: TGCAGCGTTGTGGGCGGCTCCTACAATGAGCAGTTCTTC.